These 15 T cell receptor beta chains share one sample of origin, sequenced in a study of shared clonotypes between healthy human individuals. This table comes from immunoSEQ multiplex PCR, and its TCRdb copy is limited to in-frame clones, with some not included. The table includes approximately 2,000,000 clones, approximately 90% detected once. The sample consisted of naive CD4+ T cells from PBMCs. Subset noted: CD45RA+ positively selected. The receptors were gathered from a man between 18 and 29 years old in good health. Some clones in this sample may be carry-over from other donors' samples.

The chain joins TRBV18 to TRBJ1-3; D is uncertain. CDR3 size: 16 residues. The germline V and J ends were trimmed by 6 bases and 0 bases, with 15 bases remaining between them. Germline loops: CDR1 KGHSH, CDR2 LQKENI. This CDR3 is CASSPIPPSSGNTIYF. The CDR3 DNA reads as TGTGCCAGCTCCCCCATCCCACCGAGCTCTGGAAACACCATATATTTT.

The genes are TRBV10-3 and TRBJ2-4, with D uncertain. CDR3 length: 9 amino acids. CDR1 ENHRY and CDR2 SYGVKD come from the germline V gene. CDR3 coding DNA: TGTCCAAATCCTCAAAACAAGTACTTC. Its protein product is CPNPQNKYF.

V and J are TRBV5-6 and TRBJ1-2; tentatively, D is TRBD1 (5 bases). CDR1 SGHDT and CDR2 YYEEEE come from the germline V gene. Trimming stripped 3 bases from V and 7 bases from J, with 13 bases between. The CDR3 length is 13 residues. CDR3 DNA: TGTGCCAGCAGCTCCCCTGGGGCAGGTGGCTACACCTTC. This sequence encodes CASSSPGAGGYTF.

CDR3 in DNA: TGTGCCAGCAGTGGGCAATGGGCCTACGAGCAGTACTTC. Translated: CASSGQWAYEQYF. The chain recombines TRBV2 with TRBJ2-7; D is uncertain. V was trimmed by 4 bases and J by 2 bases, leaving 9 bases between them. The length of the CDR3 is 13 residues. Germline values: CDR1 SNHLY, CDR2 FYNNEI.

The V and J genes are TRBV5-1 and TRBJ1-3; D possibly corresponds to TRBD1 (5 bases). The CDR3 is 15 residues long. Germline assignment: CDR1 SGHRS and CDR2 YFSETQ. V was clipped by 0 bases and J by 0 bases, with 7 bases between them. The CDR3: CASSLVGGSGNTIYF. The CDR3 DNA reads TGCGCCAGCAGCTTGGTCGGGGGCTCTGGAAACACCATATATTTT.

The chain has TRBV9 and TRBJ2-3; TRBD1 matches 7 bases. Germline V gene sequence: CDR1 SGDLS, CDR2 YYNGEE. After removal of 7 bases from V and 2 bases from J, the junction contained 7 bases not matched to a gene. There are 14 residues in the CDR3. DNA for the CDR3: TGTGCCAGCTCCCGGGACAGTGCCACAGATACGCAGTATTTT. Amino acid sequence: CASSRDSATDTQYF.

This chain joins TRBV30 and TRBJ1-1; D not resolved. Germline CDR1 is GTSNPN and CDR2 is SVGIG (reference sequence). This CDR3 region has 12 residues. Trimming took off 8 bases at V and 1 base at J, with 11 bases between the two ends. CDR3 DNA sequence: TGTGCCGGGCACAGAGGGAACACTGAAGCTTTCTTT. Translated: CAGHRGNTEAFF. Filled out from reference TRBV30 and TRBJ1-1, the complete variable domain reads SQTIHQWPATLVQPVGSPLSLECTVEGTSNPNLYWYRQAAGRGLQLLFYSVGIGQISSEVPQNLSASRPQDRQFILSSKKLLLSDSGFYLCAGHRGNTEAFFGQGTRLTVV.

The CDR3 is CASSSDRTDTQYF. CDR3 sequence (DNA): TGCGCCAGCAGCTCGGATAGGACGGATACGCAGTATTTT. The V call is TRBV5-1, the J call TRBJ2-3; D is ambiguous. The CDR3 has 13 amino acids. Germline V CDR1 and CDR2: SGHRS, YFSETQ. With 3 bases removed from V and 6 bases from J, the gap between germline ends came to 11 bases.

This clone was seen once. The CDR3: CSVGLVSQIYEQYF. The CDR3 DNA sequence: TGCAGCGTTGGTCTTGTCTCGCAAATATACGAGCAGTACTTC. The V call is TRBV29-1, the J call TRBJ2-7; no definite D call. V was pared by 4 bases and J by 4 bases, with 17 bases between. The germline gives CDR1 SQVTM, CDR2 ANQGSEA. This CDR3 region has 14 residues.

The chain links TRBV5-1 to TRBJ2-3; D remains ambiguous. CDR1 is SGHRS, CDR2 YFSETQ, per germline. With 0 bases removed from V and 2 bases from J, the gap between germline ends came to 7 bases. The CDR3 is 14 residues long. This CDR3 is CASSLDGTTDTQYF. The CDR3, as DNA: TGCGCCAGCAGCTTGGACGGTACCACAGATACGCAGTATTTT.

The sample holds a few counts of this clone. The V gene is TRBV19, the J gene TRBJ1-1; no clear D gene. Between the trimmed V and J ends, which lost 4 bases and 4 bases, there was a span of 16 bases. CDR3 length equals 15 residues. CDR1 LNHDA and CDR2 SQIVND come from the germline V gene (reference sequence). The CDR3 region has the DNA TGTGCCAGTAGTACCCACAGAGCCGGTAGCACTGAAGCTTTCTTT. Translated, it gives CASSTHRAGSTEAFF.

The V gene is TRBV6-1, the J gene TRBJ2-2; D remains ambiguous. The CDR3 is 16 residues long. The V gene's germline CDR1 is MNHNS and CDR2 SASEGT. V lost 0 bases and J lost 2, with 10 bases in between. The CDR3 protein is CASSEASPLNTGELFF. Here the CDR3 DNA reads TGTGCCAGCAGTGAAGCTAGCCCTCTAAACACCGGGGAGCTGTTTTTT.

V usage is TRBV6-6 and J usage is TRBJ2-4, with a possible D match to TRBD1 (5 bases). CDR3 size: 12 residues. CDR1 is MNHNY, CDR2 SVGAGI, per germline (reference sequence). V lost 6 bases and J 6 bases, leaving 9 bases between the germline ends. The chain's CDR3 is CASSPDRNIQYF. The CDR3 nucleotides read TGTGCCAGCAGCCCCGACAGAAACATTCAGTACTTC.

This chain links TRBV15 with TRBJ2-5, with D perhaps given as TRBD1 or TRBD2 (5 bases each). Germline V gene sequence: CDR1 LNHNV, CDR2 YYDKDF (reference sequence). The CDR3 loop spans 15 amino acids. Trimming left V 1 base short and J 3 bases short, with 12 bases between. CDR3: CATSRASGTKETQYF. DNA for the CDR3: TGTGCCACCAGCAGAGCTTCCGGGACGAAAGAGACCCAGTACTTC.

V is TRBV7-9 and J is TRBJ2-5; 7 nucleotides line up with TRBD2. The trim removed 2 bases at V and 5 bases at J, leaving 5 bases unmatched. The CDR3 length is 14 residues. Germline V gene lookup returns CDR1 SEHNR and CDR2 FQNEAQ (reference sequence). This CDR3 reads CASSLRDGGETQYF. CDR3 DNA: TGTGCCAGCAGCTTAAGGGACGGGGGGGAGACCCAGTACTTC.